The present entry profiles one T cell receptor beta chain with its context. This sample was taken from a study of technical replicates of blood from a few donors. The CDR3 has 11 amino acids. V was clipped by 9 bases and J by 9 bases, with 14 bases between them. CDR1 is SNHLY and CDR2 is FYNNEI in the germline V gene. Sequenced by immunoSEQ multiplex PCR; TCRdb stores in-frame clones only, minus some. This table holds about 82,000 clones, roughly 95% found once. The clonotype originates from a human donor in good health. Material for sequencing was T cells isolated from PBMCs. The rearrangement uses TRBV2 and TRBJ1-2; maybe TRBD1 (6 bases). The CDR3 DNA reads TGTGCCAGTAACAGGGTGAGAAGCTACACCTTC. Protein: CASNRVRSYTF.